The 26 T cell receptor beta chains below all came from one sample that was sequenced in a study of blood T cell repertoires in COVID-19. TCRdb's table, derived via immunoSEQ multiplex PCR, lists solely in-frame clones and lacks some. The profile covers 150,000 to 200,000 clones, with roughly nine tenths appearing a single time and 3% to 4% taken by the ten largest. The source material was peripheral blood. Receptors were obtained from a man in his 70s with acute or convalescent COVID-19.

This clone was seen more than once but under ten times. The rearrangement uses TRBV5-1 and TRBJ1-4; a weak D match, TRBD1 (6 bases). The CDR3 consists of 13 residues. The V gene's germline CDR1 is SGHRS and CDR2 YFSETQ. V lost 2 bases and J 7 bases, leaving 9 bases between the germline ends. CDR3 in amino acids: CASSLQGAEKLFF. The CDR3 nucleotides read TGCGCCAGCAGCTTACAGGGCGCTGAAAAACTGTTTTTT.

This sequence joins TRBV5-5 and TRBJ1-3; 7 bases match TRBD1. CDR3 length equals 15 residues. Germline V gene lookup returns CDR1 SGHKS and CDR2 YYEKEE (reference sequence). V dropped 4 bases and J dropped 0; count of bases not matched to a gene: 4. The CDR3 is CASSPWDSSGNTIYF. The DNA for the CDR3 is TGTGCCAGCAGCCCATGGGACAGCTCTGGAAACACCATATATTTT.

This sequence joins TRBV5-6 and TRBJ2-7, with 9 bases identical to TRBD2. V was pared by 3 bases and J by 2 bases, with 6 bases of the junction left unmatched. Per germline, CDR1 SGHDT and CDR2 YYEEEE. The CDR3 length is 15 residues. The CDR3 DNA is TGTGCCAGCAGCTGGGGGGTAGCGGGAGCCTACGAGCAGTACTTC. Translated, it gives CASSWGVAGAYEQYF.

The V gene is TRBV19, the J gene TRBJ2-5, with TRBD1 matching 9 bases. The CDR3 length is 16 residues. Germline V gene lookup returns CDR1 LNHDA and CDR2 SQIVND (reference sequence). Trimming removed 5 bases from V and 5 bases from J; junction bases left unmatched: 12. The CDR3 bases are TGTGCCAGTAGTTTTAACAGGGGGCGCATTGGGGAGACCCAGTACTTC. This codes for CASSFNRGRIGETQYF.

This sequence joins TRBV7-9 and TRBJ1-6; 8 nucleotides line up with TRBD1. J was trimmed by 10 bases and V by 7 bases; bases with no gene match: 12. The CDR3 consists of 15 residues. Germline V CDR1 and CDR2: SEHNR, FQNEAQ (reference sequence). In DNA form, the CDR3 reads TGTGCCAGCACCCTCAAGGAGACAGGGGTCTCACCCCTCCACTTT. Encoded protein: CASTLKETGVSPLHF. Full variable domain (rest looked up from reference TRBV7-9 and TRBJ1-6): DTGVSQNPRHKITKRGQNVTFRCDPISEHNRLYWYRQTLGQGPEFLTYFQNEAQLEKSRLLSDRFSAERPKGSFSTLEIQRTEQGDSAMYLCASTLKETGVSPLHFGNGTRLTVT.

The V and J genes are TRBV5-1 and TRBJ2-5; D may be TRBD1 (6 bases). Trimming pared 1 base from V and 5 bases from J, leaving 9 bases between. Per germline, CDR1 SGHRS and CDR2 YFSETQ. The CDR3 has 13 amino acids. DNA for the CDR3: TGCGCCAGCAGCTTGCAGGGGTTGGAGACCCAGTACTTC. Translating gives CASSLQGLETQYF.

The chain combines TRBV28 with TRBJ2-7, with 7 bases that match TRBD2. Trimming removed 3 bases from V and 2 bases from J; junction bases left unmatched: 10. From germline, CDR1 is MDHEN and CDR2 SYDVKM. The CDR3 contains 16 residues. The CDR3 DNA sequence: TGTGCCAGCAGTTTTCCGGAGGCGGGAGCGACCTACGAGCAGTACTTC. Its translation is CASSFPEAGATYEQYF.

V gene TRBV29-1 combines with J gene TRBJ1-2; 11 positions agree with TRBD1. CDR3 length equals 13 residues. The germline gives CDR1 SQVTM, CDR2 ANQGSEA. The ends lost 7 bases at V and 5 bases at J; junction bases unmatched: 6. CDR3: CSASGTGGYGYTF. The DNA of the CDR3 is TGCAGCGCCTCCGGGACAGGGGGATATGGCTACACCTTC.

The J gene is TRBJ2-4, the V gene TRBV12-3 or TRBV12-4; 9 nucleotides agree with TRBD1. CDR3 length equals 13 residues. V trimming: 6 bases; J trimming: 8 bases; junction bases outside the gene matches: 5. This chain's CDR3 is CASRRQGEDIQYF. The CDR3 DNA is TGTGCCAGCAGACGACAGGGGGAGGACATTCAGTACTTC.

This clone was seen just once. The rearrangement links TRBV18 to TRBJ2-5; D is perhaps TRBD2 (6 bases). The length of the CDR3 is 14 residues. Germline V gene sequence: CDR1 KGHSH, CDR2 LQKENI. The V gene lost 2 bases and the J gene lost 5 bases, with 12 bases spanning the gap. DNA of the CDR3: TGTGCCAGCTCACCAGGGGGGAGTGGCGAGACCCAGTACTTC. Translating it yields CASSPGGSGETQYF.

This sequence joins TRBV5-6 and TRBJ2-7; 9 bases align to TRBD1. After removal of 3 bases from V and 4 bases from J, the junction contained 5 bases not matched to a gene. There are 14 residues in the CDR3. Germline V gene lookup returns CDR1 SGHDT and CDR2 YYEEEE. The CDR3 protein is CASSWMTGGYEQYF. The CDR3 nucleotides are TGTGCCAGCAGCTGGATGACAGGGGGGTACGAGCAGTACTTC.

The chain is built from TRBV29-1 and TRBJ2-1; TRBD2 agrees at 9 bases. Germline loops: CDR1 SQVTM, CDR2 ANQGSEA. This CDR3 has 12 residues. V shed 7 bases and J 8 bases; nucleotides not matched to a gene: 6. The CDR3 bases are TGCAGCGGAGGGACTAGCAGTGATGAGCAGTTCTTC. It codes for CSGGTSSDEQFF.

This sequence joins TRBV7-9 and TRBJ1-1, with no clear D. The V gene lost 2 bases and the J gene lost 7 bases, with 5 bases spanning the gap. The CDR3 contains 11 residues. Germline V lookup: CDR1 SEHNR, CDR2 FQNEAQ (reference sequence). The CDR3 DNA is TGTGCCAGCAGCTTAACAGTTGAAGCTTTCTTT. The encoded protein is CASSLTVEAFF.

This clone has a handful of counts. This CDR3 reads CASSLRTSGRGDTQYF. CDR3 coding DNA: TGTGCCAGCAGCCTCAGGACTAGCGGGAGAGGGGATACGCAGTATTTT. This chain uses TRBV5-4 with TRBJ2-3, with 13 bases that match TRBD2. This CDR3 has 16 residues. Per the germline V gene, CDR1 is SGHNT and CDR2 is YYREEE (reference sequence). V was pared by 4 bases and J by 6 bases, with 8 bases of the junction left unmatched.

The chain couples TRBV24-1 to TRBJ2-1; TRBD2 is a possible D gene (6 bases). This CDR3 comprises 16 residues. Trimming shortened V by 9 bases and J by 3 bases, and 20 bases separated the two germline ends. Germline CDR1 is KGHDR and CDR2 is SFDVKD. CDR3 amino acids: CATAPGGSGYYNEQFF. The CDR3, as DNA: TGTGCCACCGCCCCCGGAGGTAGCGGATACTACAATGAGCAGTTCTTC.

This clone was counted only a few times. The chain combines TRBV24-1 with TRBJ1-1, with D possibly being TRBD1 (5 bases). CDR1 and CDR2 from the germline V gene are KGHDR and SFDVKD. V dropped 5 bases and J dropped 11 bases, with 14 bases sitting between them. CDR3 length: 12 amino acids. The CDR3 region has the DNA TGTGCCACCAGTGCCCAGGGACTTGAGGCTTTCTTT. Its translation: CATSAQGLEAFF.

This rearrangement joins TRBV9 to TRBJ2-7; TRBD1 matches 8 bases. J lost 2 bases, V lost 4 bases, and 5 bases had no gene match. CDR1 SGDLS and CDR2 YYNGEE come from the germline V gene. The CDR3 is 14 amino acids. The CDR3 DNA sequence: TGTGCCAGCAGCCCCCGGACAGGGCCCTACGAGCAGTACTTC. Translated: CASSPRTGPYEQYF.

This clone is a singleton in its sample. The chain combines TRBV4-1 with TRBJ2-2; 8 nucleotides agree with TRBD2. Germline trimming cut 4 bases from V and 4 bases from J; bases unmatched to any gene: 2. The CDR3 runs 14 residues. CDR1 is MGHRA, CDR2 YSYEKL, per germline. The chain's CDR3 is CASSLRGGTGELFF. The CDR3, as DNA: TGCGCCAGCAGCCTACGGGGGGGCACCGGGGAGCTGTTTTTT.

The chain joins TRBV7-2 to TRBJ2-7; 9 bases align to TRBD2. There are 16 residues in the CDR3. V was clipped by 2 bases and J by 4 bases; unmatched bases: 9. Germline V gives CDR1 SGHTA, CDR2 FQGNSA. This chain's CDR3 is CASSLRQGGGAYEQYF. CDR3 in DNA: TGTGCCAGCAGCTTAAGACAAGGCGGGGGGGCTTACGAGCAGTACTTC.

CDR3 bases: TGTGCCAGCAGTTATGGGCAGCCTCCACGCGAGCAGTACTTC. Translated, it gives CASSYGQPPREQYF. The V call is TRBV6-5, the J call TRBJ2-7; D not resolved. V dropped 3 bases and J dropped 6 bases, with 15 bases sitting between them. The germline gives CDR1 MNHEY, CDR2 SVGAGI. The CDR3 totals 14 residues.

The chain recombines TRBV5-1 with TRBJ2-1, with 10 positions matching TRBD1. With 0 bases clipped from V and 4 bases from J, the junction kept 4 bases outside the gene matches. This CDR3 is built from 16 residues. Germline values: CDR1 SGHRS, CDR2 YFSETQ. The CDR3, as DNA: TGCGCCAGCAGCTTGGCCGGGACAGGGGTATACAATGAGCAGTTCTTC. This encodes CASSLAGTGVYNEQFF. The complete variable domain, with remaining parts taken from reference TRBV5-1 and TRBJ2-1, reads KAGVTQTPRYLIKTRGQQVTLSCSPISGHRSVSWYQQTPGQGLQFLFEYFSETQRNKGNFPGRFSGRQFSNSRSEMNVSTLELGDSALYLCASSLAGTGVYNEQFFGPGTRLTVL.

This clone was seen more than once but under ten times. The rearrangement uses TRBV30 and TRBJ1-6; D not certain. V was trimmed by 8 bases and J by 10 bases, leaving 18 bases between them. This CDR3 has 13 residues. Germline assignment: CDR1 GTSNPN and CDR2 SVGIG (reference sequence). The CDR3 region has the DNA TGTGCCACCGCGGGGAGCGGGAACTCACCCCTCCACTTT. Residues: CATAGSGNSPLHF.

The chain links TRBV6-5 to TRBJ2-5; tentative D call: TRBD2 (6 bases). Trimming removed 6 bases from V and 9 bases from J, with 23 bases in between. This CDR3 spans 15 amino acids. Per the germline V gene, CDR1 is MNHEY and CDR2 is SVGAGI. This chain's CDR3 is CASRRLRIRGMAQYF. CDR3 sequence (DNA): TGTGCCAGCAGGAGACTGAGAATCCGGGGGATGGCCCAGTACTTC.

CDR3 bases: TGTGCCAGCAGCTTTAGGGAGGCGGGAGATACGCAGTATTTT. This sequence encodes CASSFREAGDTQYF. The V and J genes are TRBV7-6 and TRBJ2-3, with D perhaps matching TRBD2 (6 bases). CDR1 and CDR2 (germline): SGHVS, FNYEAQ. The CDR3 is 14 amino acids. The germline V and J ends were trimmed by 3 bases and 5 bases, with 12 bases remaining between them.

V gene TRBV5-6 combines with J gene TRBJ2-3, with TRBD1 as a possible D gene (6 bases). CDR1 is SGHDT, CDR2 YYEEEE, per germline. Trimming removed 4 bases at V and 7 bases at J, with 13 bases between. The length of the CDR3 is 13 residues. CDR3 region: CASSTQQGYTQYF. In nucleotides, the CDR3 is TGTGCCAGCAGCACCCAACAGGGTTATACGCAGTATTTT.

The rearrangement links TRBV19 to TRBJ2-7; 7 nucleotides agree with TRBD2. The CDR3 is 14 amino acids. With V trimmed by 3 bases and J by 7 bases, 9 bases remained unmatched. CDR1 and CDR2 from the germline V gene are LNHDA and SQIVND (reference sequence). Here the CDR3 reads CASSIGTAGWEQYF. As DNA, the CDR3 is TGTGCCAGTAGTATCGGAACAGCGGGATGGGAGCAGTACTTC.